Listed here are 28 T cell receptor beta chains from one sample, sequenced in a study of shared clonotypes between healthy human individuals. The protocol was immunoSEQ multiplex PCR, while the TCRdb copy is restricted to in-frame clones and leaves out a portion. The repertoire has about 700,000 clones, around 74% of them found once; the top ten carry more than 1.5%. Sequenced: memory CD4+ T cells sorted from blood. Documented subset: CD45RA-negative fraction. The receptors shown here come from a woman aged 25 to 39 in good health.

The CDR3 spells CASSPDRVRGELFF. The CDR3 bases are TGTGCCAGCAGTCCCGACAGGGTTCGCGGGGAGCTGTTTTTT. The chain joins TRBV6-5 to TRBJ2-2, with TRBD1 matching 7 bases. This CDR3 contains 14 residues. With 5 bases clipped from V and 7 bases from J, the junction kept 7 bases outside the gene matches. CDR1 and CDR2 from the germline V gene are MNHEY and SVGAGI.

V gene TRBV6-1 combines with J gene TRBJ2-7; D uncertain. This CDR3 is 12 amino acids long. Germline lookup yields CDR1 MNHNS and CDR2 SASEGT. Trimming shortened V by 1 base and J by 5 bases, and 6 bases separated the two germline ends. The CDR3 coding sequence is TGTGCCAGCAGTGAAGTAGGGAACGAGCAGTACTTC. This translates into CASSEVGNEQYF.

Here the CDR3 reads CASSSRFSTDTQYF. As DNA, the CDR3 is TGTGCCAGCAGCAGCAGGTTTAGCACAGATACGCAGTATTTT. The V call is TRBV9, the J call TRBJ2-3, with D uncertain. Per germline, CDR1 SGDLS and CDR2 YYNGEE. This CDR3 has 14 residues. V shed 4 bases and J shed 0 bases, with 9 bases lying between them.

J is TRBJ2-4 and V is TRBV18; D remains unclear. CDR1 is KGHSH and CDR2 is LQKENI in the germline V gene. CDR3 length: 11 amino acids. The V end lost 6 bases, the J end lost 5 bases, and 5 bases lay between the germline ends. This chain's CDR3 is CASSQENIQYF. The CDR3 DNA sequence: TGTGCCAGCTCTCAGGAAAACATTCAGTACTTC.

The V gene is TRBV7-6, the J gene TRBJ2-7; tentatively, D is TRBD1 (6 bases). CDR3 size: 14 residues. Germline lookup yields CDR1 SGHVS and CDR2 FNYEAQ. Trimming took 1 base from V and 0 from J, leaving 7 bases between them. CDR3 amino acids: CASSLETGSYEQYF. CDR3 sequence (DNA): TGTGCCAGCAGCTTAGAGACAGGCTCCTACGAGCAGTACTTC.

The J gene is TRBJ2-7, the V gene TRBV27; no reliable D call. Germline CDR1 and CDR2: MNHEY and SMNVEV (reference sequence). V was clipped by 4 bases and J by 3 bases, with 10 bases between them. CDR3 length: 13 amino acids. As DNA, the CDR3 is TGTGCCAGCAGTTACCACTTAGGCTACGAGCAGTACTTC. Translation gives CASSYHLGYEQYF.

The chain couples TRBV18 to TRBJ2-2; D unresolved. The CDR3 contains 13 residues. The V gene's germline CDR1 is KGHSH and CDR2 LQKENI. V was trimmed by 3 bases and J by 8 bases, leaving 10 bases between them. The CDR3 loop is CASSPRPGGELFF. The DNA for the CDR3 is TGTGCCAGCTCACCGCGACCCGGGGGGGAGCTGTTTTTT.

The chain couples TRBV7-4 to TRBJ1-3; TRBD1 might be the D (5 bases). This CDR3 spans 14 amino acids. Germline V gene lookup returns CDR1 SGHVT and CDR2 SQSDAQ. V lost 3 bases and J lost 8, with 14 bases in between. Here the CDR3 DNA reads TGTGCCAGCAGCTTTTCCGGGACGGGACACACCATATATTTT. This codes for CASSFSGTGHTIYF.

The rearrangement uses TRBV15 and TRBJ1-1; D uncertain. Between the trimmed V and J ends, which lost 1 base and 0 bases, there was a span of 12 bases. The CDR3 has 16 residues. Per germline, CDR1 LNHNV and CDR2 YYDKDF (reference sequence). CDR3 nucleotide sequence: TGTGCCACCAGCAGAGGCGGCCCAGGCGTGAACACTGAAGCTTTCTTT. Its protein is CATSRGGPGVNTEAFF.

The chain uses TRBV5-1 and TRBJ2-5; 9 nucleotides agree with TRBD1. The CDR3 is 15 amino acids. V lost 0 bases, J lost 1 base, and 1 base stayed unmatched. CDR1 is SGHRS, CDR2 YFSETQ, per germline. Here the CDR3 DNA reads TGCGCCAGCAGCTTGGGACAGGGGGTCCAAGAGACCCAGTACTTC. This sequence encodes CASSLGQGVQETQYF. Drawing the rest from reference TRBV5-1 and TRBJ2-5, the complete variable domain is KAGVTQTPRYLIKTRGQQVTLSCSPISGHRSVSWYQQTPGQGLQFLFEYFSETQRNKGNFPGRFSGRQFSNSRSEMNVSTLELGDSALYLCASSLGQGVQETQYFGPGTRLLVL.

The chain joins TRBV18 to TRBJ2-6, with TRBD1 identical over 7 bases. Per germline, CDR1 KGHSH and CDR2 LQKENI. With V trimmed by 3 bases and J by 2 bases, 1 base remained unmatched. The CDR3 totals 15 residues. CDR3 sequence reads: CASSPRGTGANVLTF. The CDR3 bases are TGTGCCAGCTCACCCAGGGGGACTGGGGCCAACGTCCTGACTTTC.

This clone was seen a few times. The rearrangement joins TRBV28 to TRBJ1-5; D unclear. The germline gives CDR1 MDHEN, CDR2 SYDVKM. Trimming cost V 3 bases and J 0 bases, with 12 bases left between them. The CDR3 has 16 amino acids. CDR3 bases: TGTGCCAGCAGTTTTGTCAGTGTTTATAGCAATCAGCCCCAGCATTTT. Encoded protein: CASSFVSVYSNQPQHF.

The chain combines TRBV18 with TRBJ1-4; TRBD1 is a possible D gene (5 bases). The germline V and J ends were trimmed by 1 base and 2 bases, with 14 bases remaining between them. The CDR3 contains 17 residues. Germline V gene lookup returns CDR1 KGHSH and CDR2 LQKENI. The chain's CDR3 is CASSPRGVGATNEKLFF. CDR3 DNA sequence: TGTGCCAGCTCACCACGGGGTGTCGGGGCGACTAATGAAAAACTGTTTTTT.

The chain is built from TRBV27 and TRBJ1-2; unclear D gene. The CDR3 totals 12 residues. V was clipped by 6 bases and J by 5 bases, with 10 bases between them. CDR1 is MNHEY, CDR2 SMNVEV, per germline (reference sequence). CDR3 region: CASRLILYGYTF. DNA of the CDR3: TGTGCCAGCAGACTAATACTATATGGCTACACCTTC.

The CDR3 sequence: CASSQDRYTDTQYF. The CDR3 DNA follows: TGTGCCAGCAGCCAGGACAGATACACAGATACGCAGTATTTT. This chain links TRBV5-4 with TRBJ2-3, with D perhaps matching TRBD1 (6 bases). Germline CDR1 reads SGHNT; CDR2 reads YYREEE (reference sequence). This CDR3 region has 14 residues. V lost 4 bases and J 2 bases, leaving 11 bases between the germline ends.

The chain recombines TRBV27 with TRBJ2-4, with D unresolved. The germline V gene encodes CDR1 MNHEY and CDR2 SMNVEV (reference sequence). Trimming stripped 3 bases from V and 4 bases from J, with 10 bases between. The CDR3 loop spans 14 amino acids. The CDR3 nucleotides read TGTGCCAGCAGTTTGTCTAGAGAAAAAAACATTCAGTACTTC. Its translation is CASSLSREKNIQYF.

Points on this clone: Other DNA sequences within the sample encode an identical CDR3. The genes are TRBV6-5 and TRBJ1-2; a possible D gene is TRBD1 (5 bases). Between the trimmed V and J ends, which lost 6 bases and 4 bases, there was a span of 12 bases. Looked up from germline, CDR1 is MNHEY and CDR2 is SVGAGI. CDR3 length equals 13 residues. CDR3 sequence: CASSPRQRYGYTF. In DNA, the CDR3 is TGTGCCAGCAGCCCCCGACAGCGCTATGGCTACACCTTC.

This chain links TRBV28 with TRBJ1-5; 7 bases line up with TRBD1. V gave up 3 bases and J gave up 6 bases; unmatched junction bases: 17. The CDR3 has 18 amino acids. The germline CDR1 and CDR2 sequences are MDHEN and SYDVKM. CDR3 region: CASSFFSPGQSVTQPQHF. The CDR3 DNA follows: TGTGCCAGCAGTTTTTTCTCCCCGGGACAGTCGGTCACTCAGCCCCAGCATTTT.

The chain joins TRBV6-1 to TRBJ1-3; D possibly corresponds to TRBD1 (5 bases). Germline lookup yields CDR1 MNHNS and CDR2 SASEGT. V gave up 4 bases and J gave up 4 bases, with 14 bases separating them. The CDR3 consists of 15 residues. The CDR3 nucleotides are TGTGCCAGCAGTGCTGGGTGGAGGGGAGGAAACACCATATATTTT. It specifies CASSAGWRGGNTIYF.

The chain uses TRBV19 and TRBJ2-4, with 9 bases lining up with TRBD1. The length of the CDR3 is 17 residues. Germline V gives CDR1 LNHDA, CDR2 SQIVND (reference sequence). The V segment lost 5 bases and the J segment 1 base; nucleotides outside the gene matches: 9. The CDR3 nucleotides read TGTGCCAGTAGTCTTAACAGGGGGCAAACGGCCAAAAACATTCAGTACTTC. This translates into CASSLNRGQTAKNIQYF.

The J gene is TRBJ1-4, the V gene TRBV20-1, with D uncertain. Germline values: CDR1 DFQATT, CDR2 SNEGSKA (reference sequence). The CDR3 has 11 residues. The V gene lost 4 bases and the J gene lost 8 bases, with 8 bases spanning the gap. The CDR3 protein is CSANGYEKLFF. CDR3 nucleotide sequence: TGCAGTGCTAACGGGTACGAAAAACTGTTTTTT.

The CDR3 spells CASGRDSGTTEAFF. The DNA of the CDR3 is TGTGCTAGTGGGCGGGACAGCGGTACGACTGAAGCTTTCTTT. This rearrangement joins TRBV12-5 to TRBJ1-1, with TRBD1 matching over 7 bases. This CDR3 contains 14 residues. Germline CDR1 reads LGHNT; CDR2 reads FRNRAP. V lost 6 bases, J lost 5 bases, and 9 bases stayed unmatched.

This clone was counted only a few times. J is TRBJ2-3 and V is TRBV11-2, with D unresolved. Germline V gene data show CDR1 as SGHAT and CDR2 as FQNNGV. The CDR3 is 15 residues long. Deletions cut 5 bases from V and 0 bases from J, with 12 bases between. The CDR3 DNA sequence: TGTGCCAGCAGCCCCCAGGCTCGTAGCACAGATACGCAGTATTTT. As protein: CASSPQARSTDTQYF.

CDR3 sequence: CASSLASALSREQYF. For the CDR3, the DNA is TGCGCCAGCAGCTTGGCCAGCGCCCTATCCCGCGAGCAGTACTTC. The chain links TRBV5-1 to TRBJ2-7; the D is unclear. In germline, CDR1 is SGHRS, CDR2 YFSETQ. Trimming removed 0 bases from V and 6 bases from J, with 16 bases in between. This CDR3 contains 15 residues.

V is TRBV19 and J is TRBJ2-7; TRBD1 agrees at 10 bases. V dropped 5 bases and J dropped 7; count of bases not matched to a gene: 11. CDR1 and CDR2 (germline): LNHDA, SQIVND (reference sequence). The CDR3 contains 15 residues. CDR3 sequence: CASSGRQGAGWEQYF. The CDR3 coding sequence is TGTGCCAGTAGTGGCCGACAGGGGGCCGGGTGGGAGCAGTACTTC. Filled out from reference TRBV19 and TRBJ2-7, the complete variable domain reads DGGITQSPKYLFRKEGQNVTLSCEQNLNHDAMYWYRQDPGQGLRLIYYSQIVNDFQKGDIAEGYSVSREKKESFPLTVTSAQKNPTAFYLCASSGRQGAGWEQYFGPGTRLTVT.

The chain employs TRBV6-6 and TRBJ1-2; TRBD1 aligns across 9 bases. The V and J ends lost 5 bases and 2 bases, in that order; junction bases with no gene match: 3. Germline V gene data show CDR1 as MNHNY and CDR2 as SVGAGI (reference sequence). The CDR3 is made up of 14 amino acids. The CDR3 is CASSTGQGNYGYTF. The CDR3 coding sequence is TGTGCCAGCAGTACTGGACAGGGGAACTATGGCTACACCTTC.

Only one count was recorded for this clone. This chain links TRBV10-3 with TRBJ2-5; D call uncertain. From germline, CDR1 is ENHRY and CDR2 SYGVKD. CDR3 size: 12 residues. Trimming removed 5 bases at V and 4 bases at J, with 8 bases between. As DNA, the CDR3 is TGTGCCATCAGTCGCGGTGGAGAGACCCAGTACTTC. Translating gives CAISRGGETQYF.

The chain uses TRBV4-1 and TRBJ2-5; D ambiguous. The CDR3 sequence is 15 residues long. Trimming pared 4 bases from V and 4 bases from J, leaving 16 bases between. Germline CDR1 is MGHRA and CDR2 is YSYEKL. CDR3 sequence reads: CASSPSEASGETQYF. The CDR3 nucleotides read TGCGCCAGCAGCCCCTCCGAGGCGAGTGGAGAGACCCAGTACTTC.